Below, 3 T cell receptor beta chains from the same sample are listed, as sequenced in a study of beta chain features in type 1 diabetes. Reverse transcribing all isolated RNA meant expressed TCRB transcripts were sequenced. TCRdb keeps only in-frame clones here, not all; method: immunoSEQ multiplex PCR. This table has about 160,000 clones, 8% to 8.5% appearing once. Antigens for these TCRs are unknown. Notes on the study in general: Moderate yet significant TCRB CDR3 shortening was seen in Type 1 diabetes patients in all four CD4+ subsets.

The sequencing input was central memory CD4+ T cells from blood. The receptors were sampled from a woman aged 18-29 years with type 1 diabetes.

This clone was found a few times. This chain links TRBV7-2 with TRBJ2-7; D not certain. The germline V and J ends were trimmed by 1 base and 2 bases, with 6 bases remaining between them. The CDR3 spans 13 residues. CDR1 is SGHTA, CDR2 FQGNSA, per germline. CDR3 nucleotides: TGTGCCAGCAGCTTAGGGTCGGCCTACGAGCAGTACTTC. It codes for CASSLGSAYEQYF.

The V gene is TRBV29-1, the J gene TRBJ1-1; no clear D gene. The CDR3 spans 15 residues. With 6 bases removed from V and 0 bases from J, the gap between germline ends came to 17 bases. Germline-derived CDR1 and CDR2 are SQVTM and ANQGSEA. This CDR3 reads CSVTGATGMNTEAFF. CDR3 in DNA: TGCAGCGTGACCGGAGCGACGGGGATGAACACTGAAGCTTTCTTT.

This clone has more than one count but fewer than ten. This chain connects TRBV30 to TRBJ1-2; 10 nucleotides match TRBD1. Trimming at V came to 5 bases and at J to 8 bases, leaving 8 bases not matched to a gene. Germline CDR1 and CDR2: GTSNPN and SVGIG (reference sequence). The CDR3 has 13 residues. CDR3 protein: CAWDRDRGVGYTF. CDR3 bases: TGTGCCTGGGACCGGGACAGGGGAGTCGGCTACACCTTC. Full variable domain (missing parts from reference TRBV30 and TRBJ1-2): SQTIHQWPATLVQPVGSPLSLECTVEGTSNPNLYWYRQAAGRGLQLLFYSVGIGQISSEVPQNLSASRPQDRQFILSSKKLLLSDSGFYLCAWDRDRGVGYTFGSGTRLTVV.